The 20 T cell receptor beta chains in this list originate from one sample, sequenced in a study of T cell repertoires in cytomegalovirus infection. TCRdb reprocessed the reads with MiXCR, giving one entry per CDR3 protein. The table lists 630,000 or so distinct CDR3 sequences, 20% to 25% of them singletons. The sequenced material came from CD8+ T cells from PBMCs. The receptor source for this set is a human donor in good health (CMV status not recorded). Some clones in this sample may be carry-over from other donors' samples.

The V and J genes are TRBV6-2 or TRBV6-3 and TRBJ1-2; no firm D call. CDR3 size: 14 residues. The germline V and J ends were trimmed by 8 bases and 3 bases, with 16 bases remaining between them. CDR1 MNHEY and CDR2 SVGEGT come from the germline V gene. The CDR3 DNA reads as TGTGCCAGCGCCCGGGCAGGAGAATACTATGGCTACACCTTC. This translates into CASARAGEYYGYTF.

This clonotype was seen many times. The chain recombines TRBV7-9 with TRBJ2-7; 7 nucleotides match TRBD2. The V gene's germline CDR1 is SEHNR and CDR2 FQNEAQ (reference sequence). Trimming removed 5 bases from V and 6 bases from J; junction bases left unmatched: 7. The length of the CDR3 is 13 residues. CDR3 DNA: TGTGCCAGCAGCCCGAGCGGGGCGGGCGAGCAGTACGTC. Its protein is CASSPSGAGEQYV.

On this clonotype: At one of its ends the junction is not consistent with the germline gene, which may arise from a read error. CDR3 coding DNA: TGTACCAGCATTCCTTACTCCTATGGCTACACCTTC. This translates into CTSIPYSYGYTF. The chain employs TRBV2 and TRBJ1-2; no definite D call. The CDR3 sequence is 12 residues long. Germline V lookup: CDR1 SNHLY, CDR2 FYNNEI.

The V and J genes are TRBV20-1 and TRBJ2-7; TRBD1 aligns across 9 bases. J gave up 1 base and V 1 base, and 8 bases lay outside the gene matches. The CDR3 length is 16 residues. Germline V CDR1 and CDR2: DFQATT, SNEGSKA (reference sequence). The CDR3 protein is CSARGQGQGYSYEQYV. The CDR3 DNA reads TGCAGTGCTAGAGGCCAGGGACAGGGTTATTCCTACGAGCAGTACGTC.

CDR3 DNA: TGTGCCAGCAGTTCCCTCCTCAGGGAGGGGGGCAATCAGCCCCAGCATTTT. Translating gives CASSSLLREGGNQPQHF. V and J are TRBV28 and TRBJ1-5; D possibly corresponds to TRBD1 (6 bases). CDR3 length: 17 amino acids. Germline CDR1 and CDR2: MDHEN and SYDVKM. Trimming stripped 4 bases from V and 2 bases from J, with 18 bases between.

The chain uses TRBV28 and TRBJ2-1, with D unresolved. The V and J ends lost 5 bases and 9 bases respectively, with 8 bases between them. The CDR3 is 11 amino acids. The germline V gene has CDR1 MDHEN and CDR2 SYDVKM. The DNA of the CDR3 is TGTGCCAGCAGTACGACGGTTGAGCAGTTCTTC. The encoded protein is CASSTTVEQFF.

The CDR3 region is CASSLASGTAPGNEQYF. The CDR3 region has the DNA TGTGCCAGCAGTTTAGCCTCCGGGACCGCCCCGGGGAACGAGCAGTACTTC. The V call is TRBV27, the J call TRBJ2-7; D tentatively reads TRBD1 or TRBD2 (5 bases each). V was trimmed by 2 bases and J by 5 bases, leaving 22 bases between them. Germline V CDR1 and CDR2: MNHEY, SMNVEV (reference sequence). The CDR3 length is 17 residues.

There are many counts of this clonotype. The CDR3 DNA is TGTGCCAGCAGTCTCCCTCGCGGGGGCCAACAAGAGACCCAGTACTTC. Its translation: CASSLPRGGQQETQYF. The chain carries TRBV28 and TRBJ2-5, with a possible D match to TRBD2 (7 bases). Per germline, CDR1 MDHEN and CDR2 SYDVKM. V lost 5 bases to trimming and J lost 2 bases, with 18 bases between them. The CDR3 runs to 16 residues.

This clonotype was counted many times. The gene calls are TRBV28 and TRBJ2-7; 7 bases map to TRBD2. V shed 4 bases, J shed 2 bases, and the junction held 5 bases outside the gene matches. The germline CDR1 and CDR2 sequences are MDHEN and SYDVKM. The CDR3 is 14 residues long. CDR3 in amino acids: CASSSAGVAYEQYV. In nucleotides, the CDR3 is TGTGCCAGCAGTTCGGCGGGGGTGGCCTACGAGCAGTACGTC.

This clonotype was seen more than once but under ten times. The rearrangement uses TRBV7-2 and TRBJ2-1, with D perhaps being TRBD1 or TRBD2 (5 bases each). This CDR3 has 15 amino acids. Germline CDR1 reads SGHTA; CDR2 reads FQGNSA. V dropped 8 bases and J dropped 0 bases, with 14 bases sitting between them. CDR3 region: CASGAVGSSYNEQFF. DNA for the CDR3: TGTGCCAGCGGGGCGGTTGGGAGCTCCTACAATGAGCAGTTCTTC. Combining the CDR3 with reference TRBV7-2 and TRBJ2-1 gives the whole variable domain GAGVSQSPSNKVTEKGKDVELRCDPISGHTALYWYRQSLGQGLEFLIYFQGNSAPDKSGLPSDRFSAERTGGSVSTLTIQRTQQEDSAVYLCASGAVGSSYNEQFFGPGTRLTVL.

V usage is TRBV12-3 or TRBV12-4 and J usage is TRBJ1-2; tentatively, D is TRBD1 (6 bases). This CDR3 has 14 amino acids. Trimming took off 2 bases at V and 7 bases at J, with 14 bases between the two ends. The CDR3 region has the DNA TGTGCCAGCAGTTTAAGATCAGGGGCGCGTGGCTACACCTTC. It codes for CASSLRSGARGYTF.

This rearrangement joins TRBV4-2 to TRBJ1-3, with unresolved D. Per germline, CDR1 LGHNA and CDR2 YNFKEQ. Trimming removed 0 bases at V and 5 bases at J, with 14 bases between. CDR3 length: 16 residues. The CDR3 reads CASSQDRIHERNTIYF. Written as DNA, the CDR3 is TGTGCCAGCAGCCAAGATCGAATTCATGAGAGAAACACCATATATTTT.

This clonotype has only a few counts. The chain recombines TRBV7-9 with TRBJ1-1; 8 bases match TRBD1. J gave up 3 bases and V 5 bases, and 8 bases lay outside the gene matches. This CDR3 is built from 15 residues. The germline V gene has CDR1 SEHNR and CDR2 FQNEAQ (reference sequence). The CDR3 sequence: CASSARTGSHTEAFF. CDR3 DNA sequence: TGTGCCAGCAGCGCCAGGACAGGGAGCCACACTGAAGCTTTCTTT.

This clonotype appeared a few times. This rearrangement joins TRBV28 to TRBJ1-1, with D unresolved. The CDR3 spans 14 residues. Germline V gene sequence: CDR1 MDHEN, CDR2 SYDVKM. Trimming stripped 2 bases from V and 5 bases from J, with 12 bases between. The CDR3 region is CASSLSRWETEAFF. CDR3 nucleotides: TGTGCCAGCAGTTTAAGCCGCTGGGAGACTGAAGCTTTCTTT.

This clonotype occurred many times. The CDR3 DNA reads as TGTGCCAGCAGACTTAATCTCCCTCTGAACAATGAGCAGTTCTTC. It specifies CASRLNLPLNNEQFF. J is TRBJ2-1 and V is TRBV7-2, with D unclear. V was clipped by 6 bases and J by 5 bases, with 17 bases between them. The CDR3 has 15 residues. Germline loops: CDR1 SGHTA, CDR2 FQGNSA.

This clonotype was detected once. A much larger clone lies a single base off, so this may be a read error. The genes are TRBV7-2 and TRBJ2-5; possible D gene TRBD2, 6 bases. CDR1 is SGHTA and CDR2 is FQGNSA in the germline V gene. CDR3 length equals 16 residues. The DNA for the CDR3 is TGTGCCAACAGCTTATGGGGGGAGGACTTTCAAGAGACCCAGTACTTC. Translation gives CANSLWGEDFQETQYF.

This chain joins TRBV23-1 and TRBJ2-7, with TRBD2 as a possible D gene (7 bases). TRBV23-1 is annotated as an ORF whose role is uncertain. Between the trimmed V and J ends, which lost 7 bases and 3 bases, there was a span of 22 bases. The CDR3 has 16 amino acids. CDR3 coding DNA: TGCGCCAGCACTAAGCGAGGGGGGGGCGAGAACTACGAGCAGTACGTC. This sequence encodes CASTKRGGGENYEQYV.

This clonotype has a handful of counts. V is TRBV12-3 or TRBV12-4 and J is TRBJ2-6; D possibly corresponds to TRBD2 (5 bases). V was trimmed by 3 bases and J by 0 bases, leaving 12 bases between them. This CDR3 spans 17 amino acids. The CDR3 is CASSFMGGLSGANVLTF. The CDR3 DNA reads as TGTGCCAGCAGTTTTATGGGTGGACTCTCTGGGGCCAACGTCCTGACTTTC.

This clonotype was counted at least ten times. The chain carries TRBV29-1 and TRBJ1-2, with unresolved D. Trimming took off 4 bases at V and 4 bases at J, with 10 bases between the two ends. The germline CDR1 and CDR2 sequences are SQVTM and ANQGSEA. The CDR3 is made up of 12 amino acids. CDR3 loop: CSVVAALYGYTF. In DNA form, the CDR3 reads TGCAGCGTTGTGGCAGCCCTCTATGGCTACACCTTC.

The chain recombines TRBV7-6 with TRBJ2-4; D is possibly TRBD1 (5 bases). The CDR3 runs 12 residues. Looked up from germline, CDR1 is SGHVS and CDR2 is FNYEAQ. V was clipped by 5 bases and J by 8 bases, with 10 bases between them. The CDR3 loop is CASSLDTDIQYF. CDR3 bases: TGTGCCAGCAGCCTGGACACAGACATTCAGTACTTC.